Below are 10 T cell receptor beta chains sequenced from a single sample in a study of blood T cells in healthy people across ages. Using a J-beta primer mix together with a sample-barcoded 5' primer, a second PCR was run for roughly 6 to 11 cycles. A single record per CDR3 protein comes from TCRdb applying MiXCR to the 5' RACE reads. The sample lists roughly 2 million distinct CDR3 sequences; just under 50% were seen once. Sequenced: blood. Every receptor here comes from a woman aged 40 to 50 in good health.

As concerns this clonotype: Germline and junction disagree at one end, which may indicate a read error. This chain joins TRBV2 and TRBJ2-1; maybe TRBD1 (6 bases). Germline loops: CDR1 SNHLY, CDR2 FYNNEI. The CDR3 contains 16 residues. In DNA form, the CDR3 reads TGTGTCAGCAGTGATGGGACACAAATCCCACTTAATGAGCAGTTCTTC. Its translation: CVSSDGTQIPLNEQFF. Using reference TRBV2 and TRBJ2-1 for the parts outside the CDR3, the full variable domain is EPEVTQTPSHQVTQMGQEVILRCVPISNHLYFYWYRQILGQKVEFLVSFYNNEISEKSEIFDDQFSVERPDGSNFTLKIRSTKLEDSAMYFCVSSDGTQIPLNEQFFGPGTRLTVL.

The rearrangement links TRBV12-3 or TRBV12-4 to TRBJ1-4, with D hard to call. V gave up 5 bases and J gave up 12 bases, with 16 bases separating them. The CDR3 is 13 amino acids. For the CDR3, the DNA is TGTGCCAGCAGTGTAGGACGGGCAAGAGAACTGTTTTTT. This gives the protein CASSVGRARELFF.

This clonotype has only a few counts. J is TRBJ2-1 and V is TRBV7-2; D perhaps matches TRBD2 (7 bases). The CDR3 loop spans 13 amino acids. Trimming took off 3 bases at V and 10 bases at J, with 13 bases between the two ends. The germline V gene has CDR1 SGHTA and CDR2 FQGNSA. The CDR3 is CASSLFEGGEQFF. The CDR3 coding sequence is TGTGCCAGCAGCTTGTTTGAGGGGGGGGAGCAGTTCTTC.

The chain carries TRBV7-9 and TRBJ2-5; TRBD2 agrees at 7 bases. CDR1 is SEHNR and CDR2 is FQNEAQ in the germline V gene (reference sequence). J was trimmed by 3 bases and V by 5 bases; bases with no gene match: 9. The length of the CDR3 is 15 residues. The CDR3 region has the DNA TGTGCCAGCAGCCCTCCCGGGACTACAAAAGAGACCCAGTACTTC. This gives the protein CASSPPGTTKETQYF.

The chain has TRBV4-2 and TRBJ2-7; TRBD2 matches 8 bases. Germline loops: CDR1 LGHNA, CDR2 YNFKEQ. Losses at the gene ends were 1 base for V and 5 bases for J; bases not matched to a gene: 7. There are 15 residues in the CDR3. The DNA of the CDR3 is TGTGCCAGCAGCCAAGGCTGGCGGGGGGCCCACGAGCAGTACTTC. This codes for CASSQGWRGAHEQYF.

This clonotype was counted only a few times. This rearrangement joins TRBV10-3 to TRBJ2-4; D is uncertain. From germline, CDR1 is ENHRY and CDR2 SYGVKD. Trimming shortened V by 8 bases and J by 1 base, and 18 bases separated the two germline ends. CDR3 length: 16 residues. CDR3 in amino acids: CAIERRPWLAKNIQYF. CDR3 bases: TGTGCCATCGAACGTCGTCCATGGCTCGCCAAAAACATTCAGTACTTC.

In nucleotides, the CDR3 is TGTGCCACCAGCAGAGAGGGTGCAGGGGAAGAGACCCAGTACTTC. Protein: CATSREGAGEETQYF. This chain connects TRBV15 to TRBJ2-5; a weak D match, TRBD1 (6 bases). CDR3 length equals 15 residues. V lost 0 bases and J 3 bases, leaving 11 bases between the germline ends. CDR1 and CDR2 (germline): LNHNV, YYDKDF (reference sequence).

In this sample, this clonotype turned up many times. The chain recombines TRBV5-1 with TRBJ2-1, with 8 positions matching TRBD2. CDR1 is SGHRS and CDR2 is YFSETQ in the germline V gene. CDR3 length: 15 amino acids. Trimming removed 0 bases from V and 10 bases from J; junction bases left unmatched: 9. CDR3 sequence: CASSLAMAGGSEQFF. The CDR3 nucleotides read TGCGCCAGCAGCTTGGCCATGGCGGGGGGCAGCGAGCAGTTCTTC.

The DNA for the CDR3 is TGCGCCAGCAGCTTGGGAATTGTGCGCAGGGGCCATAATTCACCCCTCCACTTT. Its translation is CASSLGIVRRGHNSPLHF. The V and J genes are TRBV5-1 and TRBJ1-6, with D tentatively TRBD1 (6 bases). The germline gives CDR1 SGHRS, CDR2 YFSETQ. This CDR3 is built from 18 residues. Trimming took off 0 bases at V and 5 bases at J, with 18 bases between the two ends.

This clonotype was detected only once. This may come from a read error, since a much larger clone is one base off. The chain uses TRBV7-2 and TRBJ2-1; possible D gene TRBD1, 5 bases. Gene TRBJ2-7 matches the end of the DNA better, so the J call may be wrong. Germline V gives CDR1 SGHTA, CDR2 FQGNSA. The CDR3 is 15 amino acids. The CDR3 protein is CVSSQLAAPTVQQYF. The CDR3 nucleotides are TGTGTCAGCAGCCAACTCGCCGCTCCGACAGTTCAGCAGTACTTC.